This TCR beta chain was retrieved from a study of early stage breast cancer tumors. Overall study context: Samples were sequenced at approximately 9-fold average coverage.

Each sample had two DNA replicates, roughly 0.5 ug blood or about 1.5 ug tissue. The method was immunoSEQ multiplex PCR; TCRdb's version includes in-frame clones alone and lacks a portion of them. Seen here are 25,000 to 30,000 clones, around 70% observed once, and the top ten hold approximately 35%. V lost 7 bases, J lost 8 bases, and 7 bases stayed unmatched. The CDR3 contains 13 residues. The germline CDR1 and CDR2 sequences are MDHEN and SYDVKM. The receptor comes from a person in their fifties or sixties with breast cancer. The rearrangement uses TRBV28 and TRBJ1-2; 10 positions match TRBD1. The specimen was blood. The chain's CDR3 is CASNDRGRRGYTF. In DNA form, the CDR3 reads TGTGCCAGCAACGACAGGGGGCGGCGGGGCTACACCTTC.